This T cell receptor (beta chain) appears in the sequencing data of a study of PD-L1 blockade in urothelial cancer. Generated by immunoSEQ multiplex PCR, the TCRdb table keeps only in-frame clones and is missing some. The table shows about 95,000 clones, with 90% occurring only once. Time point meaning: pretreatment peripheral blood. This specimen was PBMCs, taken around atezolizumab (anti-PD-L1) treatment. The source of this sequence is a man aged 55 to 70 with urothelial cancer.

The CDR3 loop reads CASSIAGLDTGELFF. Written as DNA, the CDR3 is TGTGCCAGCAGCATAGCGGGACTTGACACCGGGGAGCTGTTTTTT. The rearrangement joins TRBV7-3 to TRBJ2-2, with 8 nucleotides matching TRBD2. Germline V gives CDR1 SGHTA, CDR2 FQGTGA. The CDR3 consists of 15 residues. With V trimmed by 5 bases and J by 3 bases, 5 bases remained unmatched.